Shown below are 30 T cell receptor beta chains from a single sample sequenced in a study of blood T cell repertoires in COVID-19. This table comes from immunoSEQ multiplex PCR, and its TCRdb copy is limited to in-frame clones, with some not included. The sample lists under 100,000 clones, approximately 86% occurring once. Sequences were obtained from peripheral blood. The receptors shown here come from a man between 45 and 60 years old with acute or convalescent COVID-19.

The V gene is TRBV6-5, the J gene TRBJ2-1, with 9 bases aligning to TRBD2. V gave up 2 bases and J gave up 9 bases; unmatched junction bases: 8. Germline V lookup: CDR1 MNHEY, CDR2 SVGAGI. CDR3 size: 15 residues. Written as DNA, the CDR3 is TGTGCCAGCAGTTACGGTCTAGCGGGAAAATCTGAGCAGTTCTTC. Its translation: CASSYGLAGKSEQFF.

The chain is built from TRBV18 and TRBJ1-4; 7 bases fit TRBD1. Germline V gene lookup returns CDR1 KGHSH and CDR2 LQKENI. The CDR3 is 15 residues long. Trimming cost V 6 bases and J 0 bases; bases outside gene matches: 4. CDR3 in DNA: TGTGCCAGCTCGATGGGACAGACAACTAATGAAAAACTGTTTTTT. Its translation: CASSMGQTTNEKLFF.

This chain links TRBV7-2 with TRBJ1-5; 9 bases agree with TRBD1. Germline V gene lookup returns CDR1 SGHTA and CDR2 FQGNSA. CDR3 length: 15 residues. The trim removed 4 bases at V and 5 bases at J, leaving 6 bases unmatched. The DNA of the CDR3 is TGTGCCAGCAGCTCCCACAGGGGGCCGGATCAGCCCCAGCATTTT. It codes for CASSSHRGPDQPQHF.

This chain links TRBV12-3 or TRBV12-4 with TRBJ2-4, with D possibly being TRBD1 (5 bases). V shed 6 bases and J shed 7 bases, with 10 bases lying between them. CDR3 length: 12 amino acids. The DNA for the CDR3 is TGTGCCAGCAGCGCAGGGTCGAACATTCAGTACTTC. Translated, it gives CASSAGSNIQYF.

The chain couples TRBV6-6 to TRBJ2-3, with TRBD1 identical over 8 bases. CDR1 MNHNY and CDR2 SVGAGI come from the germline V gene (reference sequence). This CDR3 has 16 amino acids. Germline trimming cut 3 bases from V and 3 bases from J; bases unmatched to any gene: 8. CDR3: CASSYRGQGATDTQYF. CDR3 bases: TGTGCCAGCAGTTATCGCGGACAGGGTGCGACAGATACGCAGTATTTT.

The chain recombines TRBV5-4 with TRBJ2-5; 11 bases match TRBD2. With V trimmed by 3 bases and J by 1 base, 8 bases remained unmatched. CDR3 size: 17 residues. CDR1 is SGHNT and CDR2 is YYREEE in the germline V gene (reference sequence). The CDR3 sequence: CASSWGSSGGSQETQYF. DNA for the CDR3: TGTGCCAGCAGCTGGGGGTCTAGCGGGGGGTCCCAAGAGACCCAGTACTTC. Looking up the rest from reference TRBV5-4 and TRBJ2-5 gives the full variable domain: ETGVTQSPTHLIKTRGQQVTLRCSSQSGHNTVSWYQQALGQGPQFIFQYYREEENGRGNFPPRFSGLQFPNYSSELNVNALELDDSALYLCASSWGSSGGSQETQYFGPGTRLLVL.

A single count supports this clone. The CDR3 DNA reads as TGTGCCAGCAGCTCCGGTGTTTATGGCTACACCTTC. Translating it yields CASSSGVYGYTF. The V and J genes are TRBV6-5 and TRBJ1-2, with D hard to call. Trimming shortened V by 6 bases and J by 5 bases, and 10 bases separated the two germline ends. CDR1 and CDR2 (germline): MNHEY, SVGAGI. CDR3 length: 12 residues.

This chain uses TRBV7-9 with TRBJ2-7, with 9 bases identical to TRBD1. CDR3 size: 13 residues. Germline CDR1 and CDR2: SEHNR and FQNEAQ (reference sequence). With V trimmed by 6 bases and J by 6 bases, 6 bases remained unmatched. The CDR3 DNA is TGTGCCAGCAGACCGGGACAGGGTGTCGAGCAGTACTTC. This sequence encodes CASRPGQGVEQYF.

The V call is TRBV7-2, the J call TRBJ2-5; 7 bases align to TRBD2. The germline CDR1 and CDR2 sequences are SGHTA and FQGNSA. The J segment lost 6 bases and the V segment lost 1 base, leaving 5 bases of the junction unmatched. The CDR3 totals 14 residues. The DNA of the CDR3 is TGTGCCAGCAGCTTAGGGACTAGTTTGCAGACCCAGTACTTC. It codes for CASSLGTSLQTQYF.

The chain employs TRBV11-2 and TRBJ2-3; a weak D match, TRBD2 (5 bases). This CDR3 is built from 15 residues. Germline V gene data show CDR1 as SGHAT and CDR2 as FQNNGV. Trimming removed 10 bases at V and 3 bases at J, with 20 bases between. The CDR3 protein is CATSTSGGVTDTQYF. CDR3 bases: TGTGCCACTTCGACCTCCGGAGGAGTAACAGATACGCAGTATTTT.

This chain links TRBV9 with TRBJ2-5; tentatively, D is TRBD2 (5 bases). Germline V gene lookup returns CDR1 SGDLS and CDR2 YYNGEE. The germline V and J ends were trimmed by 1 base and 5 bases, with 18 bases remaining between them. The CDR3 has 16 residues. As DNA, the CDR3 is TGTGCCAGCAGCGTATCTTCGGGGAATGTCATGGAGACCCAGTACTTC. Protein product: CASSVSSGNVMETQYF.

This clone was counted a single time. The rearrangement joins TRBV7-2 to TRBJ2-2; the D gene is possibly TRBD2 (5 bases). CDR3 length equals 17 residues. V lost 0 bases and J lost 2, with 13 bases in between. Germline V lookup: CDR1 SGHTA, CDR2 FQGNSA. The CDR3 DNA sequence: TGTGCCAGCAGCTTAGCTCTCTCAAGCGGTAACACCGGGGAGCTGTTTTTT. It translates to CASSLALSSGNTGELFF.

The chain links TRBV6-1 to TRBJ1-3; D unclear. The length of the CDR3 is 17 residues. Germline values: CDR1 MNHNS, CDR2 SASEGT. The V gene lost 0 bases and the J gene lost 1 base, with 13 bases spanning the gap. The CDR3 DNA follows: TGTGCCAGCAGTGAAGCGCCCTTAGGAGGGTCTGGAAACACCATATATTTT. Amino acids: CASSEAPLGGSGNTIYF.

The chain carries TRBV18 and TRBJ1-1; weak D call: TRBD1 (5 bases). The CDR3 is 16 amino acids. Trimming left V 1 base short and J 1 base short, with 13 bases between. Germline V lookup: CDR1 KGHSH, CDR2 LQKENI. This chain's CDR3 is CASSPRSAGTNTEAFF. DNA of the CDR3: TGTGCCAGCTCACCACGGTCAGCGGGGACGAACACTGAAGCTTTCTTT.

The chain's CDR3 is CASSTSLAEQYF. CDR3 in DNA: TGTGCCAGCAGTACATCCCTTGCTGAGCAGTACTTC. The chain couples TRBV12-3 or TRBV12-4 to TRBJ2-7, with no clear D. V shed 5 bases and J shed 7 bases, with 12 bases lying between them. CDR3 length: 12 amino acids.

This chain uses TRBV9 with TRBJ2-3; TRBD1 might be the D (5 bases). This CDR3 is built from 15 residues. Germline-derived CDR1 and CDR2 are SGDLS and YYNGEE. The V gene lost 0 bases and the J gene lost 1 base, with 9 bases spanning the gap. The CDR3 bases are TGTGCCAGCAGCGTAGGGGGCGGCGGCACAGATACGCAGTATTTT. It is translated as CASSVGGGGTDTQYF.

This clone was found a few times. The chain carries TRBV5-6 and TRBJ1-5, with 9 bases lining up with TRBD1. The germline CDR1 and CDR2 sequences are SGHDT and YYEEEE. V was pared by 4 bases and J by 2 bases, with 7 bases of the junction left unmatched. The CDR3 loop spans 16 amino acids. CDR3 region: CASSRRTGGGNQPQHF. In DNA form, the CDR3 reads TGTGCCAGCAGCAGACGAACAGGGGGCGGCAATCAGCCCCAGCATTTT.

The genes are TRBV7-9 and TRBJ2-2, with D possibly being TRBD1 (5 bases). With 5 bases removed from V and 7 bases from J, the gap between germline ends came to 14 bases. The germline V gene encodes CDR1 SEHNR and CDR2 FQNEAQ (reference sequence). The length of the CDR3 is 14 residues. The CDR3 loop is CASSRQGSVGELFF. The CDR3 coding sequence is TGTGCCAGCAGCCGCCAGGGTTCGGTCGGGGAGCTGTTTTTT.

The V call is TRBV7-8, the J call TRBJ2-1; D possibly corresponds to TRBD2 (6 bases). Germline CDR1 reads SGHVS; CDR2 reads FQNEAQ. With 4 bases removed from V and 4 bases from J, the gap between germline ends came to 14 bases. The CDR3 covers 15 residues. CDR3 loop: CASSWGRPIYNEQFF. CDR3 coding DNA: TGTGCCAGCAGCTGGGGGAGGCCAATTTACAATGAGCAGTTCTTC.

V usage is TRBV24-1 and J usage is TRBJ2-3; 8 positions match TRBD2. The junction had 13 bases not matched to a gene; V was cut back by 4 bases and J by 8 bases. This CDR3 contains 16 residues. Germline V CDR1 and CDR2: KGHDR, SFDVKD. The CDR3 bases are TGTGCCACCAGTGACGCGCCTAGCCTACGGGGGGGTACGCAGTATTTT. This codes for CATSDAPSLRGGTQYF.

There are a few counts of this clone. The CDR3 DNA follows: TGTGCCAGCAGCCAAGAAGAAAGGAGGGTCGCCGGGGAGCTGTTTTTT. Translation gives CASSQEERRVAGELFF. The rearrangement joins TRBV3-1 (or the pseudogene TRBV3-2) to TRBJ2-2, with D possibly being TRBD2 (6 bases). This CDR3 has 16 residues. V was shortened by 0 bases and J by 6 bases, with 14 bases between the two germline ends. Per germline, CDR1 LGHDT and CDR2 YNNKEL (reference sequence).

Comment on this clone: Additional DNA sequences in this sample encode the identical CDR3. This sequence joins TRBV6-2 or TRBV6-3 and TRBJ1-1; the D is unclear. Trimming removed 0 bases from V and 4 bases from J, with 3 bases in between. Germline V CDR1 and CDR2: MNHEY, SVGEGT. The CDR3 spans 12 residues. The CDR3 sequence is CASSYSSTEAFF. CDR3 bases: TGTGCCAGCAGTTACTCGAGCACTGAAGCTTTCTTT.

This chain links TRBV29-1 with TRBJ1-1; TRBD1 is a possible D gene (6 bases). This CDR3 has 14 residues. The V end was cut by 5 bases, the J end by 1 base, with 14 bases between. From germline, CDR1 is SQVTM and CDR2 ANQGSEA. The CDR3: CSVRPGQQNTEAFF. CDR3 coding DNA: TGCAGCGTTAGACCGGGACAACAGAACACTGAAGCTTTCTTT.

The chain links TRBV6-5 to TRBJ1-5, with 9 nucleotides matching TRBD1. Germline V lookup: CDR1 MNHEY, CDR2 SVGAGI. V lost 6 bases, J lost 1 base, and 4 bases stayed unmatched. CDR3 size: 15 residues. CDR3 sequence (DNA): TGTGCCAGCAGCCGCGGACAGGGGAGCAATCAGCCCCAGCATTTT. It is translated as CASSRGQGSNQPQHF.

The genes are TRBV7-2 and TRBJ2-5; D possibly corresponds to TRBD2 (5 bases). This CDR3 has 14 residues. Germline V gene data show CDR1 as SGHTA and CDR2 as FQGNSA. Deletions cut 5 bases from V and 1 base from J, with 11 bases between. The CDR3 nucleotides are TGTGCCAGCAGCCAACCGGGATTCCAAGAGACCCAGTACTTC. Its protein product is CASSQPGFQETQYF.

The rearrangement joins TRBV6-2 or TRBV6-3 to TRBJ1-2; D remains ambiguous. The CDR3 loop spans 13 amino acids. Germline assignment: CDR1 MNHEY and CDR2 SVGEGT. Trimming took off 4 bases at V and 2 bases at J, with 8 bases between the two ends. For the CDR3, the DNA is TGTGCCAGCAGTTCCGGGTGGAACTATGGCTACACCTTC. This sequence encodes CASSSGWNYGYTF.

This chain joins TRBV28 and TRBJ1-2; no definite D call. V lost 3 bases, J lost 1 base, and 9 bases lay in between. In germline, CDR1 is MDHEN, CDR2 SYDVKM. The CDR3 runs to 14 residues. CDR3 nucleotides: TGTGCCAGCAGTTTTCCCGGGGTTAACTATGGCTACACCTTC. It translates to CASSFPGVNYGYTF.

V gene TRBV5-1 combines with J gene TRBJ2-7, with D tentatively TRBD2 (5 bases). The end of the DNA is better explained by TRBJ2-5, so the J call may be wrong. CDR1 SGHRS and CDR2 YFSETQ come from the germline V gene. The CDR3 is 15 residues long. The CDR3 protein is CASRGNGRGEETQYF. CDR3 nucleotide sequence: TGCGCCAGCAGAGGAAATGGACGGGGAGAAGAGACCCAGTACTTC.

V and J are TRBV11-2 and TRBJ2-1; D unresolved. The ends were cut back, 5 bases at V and 9 bases at J, with 14 bases in the middle. The CDR3 consists of 13 residues. CDR1 is SGHAT, CDR2 FQNNGV, per germline. Here the CDR3 reads CASSLGAVGEQFF. The CDR3 DNA sequence: TGTGCCAGCAGCCTAGGTGCGGTTGGTGAGCAGTTCTTC.

The CDR3 bases are TGTGCCAGCAGTTCCGCCGGGACTAGCGGTTCCTACGAGCAGTACTTC. Protein product: CASSSAGTSGSYEQYF. J is TRBJ2-7 and V is TRBV6-5, with 11 bases lining up with TRBD2. V dropped 4 bases and J dropped 1; count of bases not matched to a gene: 6. Germline assignment: CDR1 MNHEY and CDR2 SVGAGI. The CDR3 is 16 amino acids.